This TCR beta chain was identified in a study of blood T cell repertoires in COVID-19. Across the whole study: COVID-19 samples from acute and convalescent phases originated in the United States, Italy and Spain.

The data were produced by immunoSEQ multiplex PCR, yet TCRdb's version contains in-frame clones alone and is incomplete. The data show under 200,000 clones, with around nine tenths seen just once and 2% to 3% held by the top ten. The CDR3 loop spans 15 amino acids. Germline lookup yields CDR1 LGHNA and CDR2 YSLEER. Germline trimming cut 6 bases from V and 6 bases from J; bases unmatched to any gene: 9. What was sequenced was peripheral blood. The source is a woman of 80 years or more with COVID-19, enrolled during active disease. This chain links TRBV4-3 with TRBJ2-2; 8 nucleotides line up with TRBD2. In nucleotides, the CDR3 is TGCGCCAGCAGACGAGATAGCGGGATTTCCGGGGAGCTGTTTTTT. Translation gives CASRRDSGISGELFF.